These 20 T cell receptor beta chains came from one sample sequenced in a study of identical twins (dated by TCRdb to the mid-2010s). Libraries were made using 5' RACE. TCRdb records Illumina HiSeq 2000 as the sequencer. TCRdb's own reprocessing of the public reads used fastp at Q25 and MiXCR and kept productive beta chains. Each entry is one CDR3 protein sequence, shown with its most common DNA and genes. For this sample there are a few hundred thousand distinct CDR3 sequences; 13% to 15% appear just once. Together, the top ten hold 0.98% of the sample. The same sample was also studied in work on yellow fever vaccine responses in identical twins.

Sequenced: CD4+ T cells sorted from blood. These receptors all stem from a woman in her late teens or twenties in good health.

This chain uses TRBV6-2 or TRBV6-3 with TRBJ2-2, with 8 bases matching TRBD2. The J segment lost 4 bases and the V segment lost 5 bases, leaving 12 bases of the junction unmatched. This CDR3 spans 17 amino acids. CDR1 MNHEY and CDR2 SVGEGT come from the germline V gene. In nucleotides, the CDR3 is TGTGCCAGCAGTACCACAACCGGGACTAGTCTCACCGGGGAGCTGTTTTTT. Its translation: CASSTTTGTSLTGELFF.

With respect to this clonotype: Germline is not matched at one junction end, which may reflect a read error. This sequence joins TRBV20-1 and TRBJ2-2, with 8 nucleotides matching TRBD1. This CDR3 is built from 15 residues. Germline V gene sequence: CDR1 DFQATT, CDR2 SNEGSKA (reference sequence). CDR3 amino acids: CSARRTGSWAGELSF. The CDR3 DNA sequence: TGCAGTGCTCGCCGGACAGGGTCTTGGGCCGGGGAGCTGTCTTTT.

This clonotype was detected only a few times. The CDR3 sequence: CASSLDRGKYF. Written as DNA, the CDR3 is TGCGCCAGCAGCTTAGACCGGGGGAAGTACTTC. This chain links TRBV5-1 with TRBJ2-5, with a tentative D call TRBD2 (6 bases). Trimming pared 2 bases from V and 12 bases from J, leaving 11 bases between. This CDR3 spans 11 amino acids. The germline V gene encodes CDR1 SGHRS and CDR2 YFSETQ. Based on the CDR3 plus reference TRBV5-1 and TRBJ2-5, the full variable domain is KAGVTQTPRYLIKTRGQQVTLSCSPISGHRSVSWYQQTPGQGLQFLFEYFSETQRNKGNFPGRFSGRQFSNSRSEMNVSTLELGDSALYLCASSLDRGKYFGPGTRLLVL.

This clonotype showed up just a few times. In DNA form, the CDR3 reads TGCAGTGCGCCGGGGCAGGGGGATTACGAGCAGTACTTC. Its protein is CSAPGQGDYEQYF. The rearrangement joins TRBV20-1 to TRBJ2-7, with 7 bases matching TRBD1. Unmatched junction bases numbered 9, after V lost 6 bases and J lost 4 bases. This CDR3 is 13 amino acids long. Per germline, CDR1 DFQATT and CDR2 SNEGSKA (reference sequence).

The genes are TRBV18 and TRBJ2-5; D unresolved. The germline V gene has CDR1 KGHSH and CDR2 LQKENI. V was clipped by 2 bases and J by 2 bases, with 9 bases between them. The CDR3 is made up of 14 amino acids. The CDR3 here is CASSPRLNQETQYF. CDR3 nucleotides: TGTGCCAGCTCACCAAGACTTAATCAAGAGACCCAGTACTTC.

The chain recombines TRBV11-3 with TRBJ2-7, with TRBD1 matching over 7 bases. The CDR3 sequence is 17 residues long. Germline-derived CDR1 and CDR2 are SGHNT and YENEEA. The V gene end was trimmed by 2 bases and the J gene end by 4 bases; junction bases not matched to a gene: 14. The CDR3 spells CASSLPPGQDRTYEQYF. The CDR3 DNA reads TGTGCCAGCAGCTTACCCCCCGGACAGGATCGGACTTACGAGCAGTACTTC.

The chain joins TRBV7-2 to TRBJ2-7; no definite D call. Germline loops: CDR1 SGHTA, CDR2 FQGNSA. With 1 base removed from V and 2 bases from J, the gap between germline ends came to 9 bases. This CDR3 spans 14 amino acids. The CDR3 DNA reads as TGTGCCAGCAGCTTAGATGACGGCACCTACGAGCAGTACTTC. It translates to CASSLDDGTYEQYF.

This clonotype showed up just a few times. V and J are TRBV19 and TRBJ2-7, with unresolved D. CDR3 length: 14 residues. The germline CDR1 and CDR2 sequences are LNHDA and SQIVND (reference sequence). V was trimmed by 4 bases and J by 2 bases, leaving 12 bases between them. The CDR3 spells CASSTAGYTYEQYF. In DNA form, the CDR3 reads TGTGCCAGTAGTACGGCAGGCTACACCTACGAGCAGTACTTC.

The gene calls are TRBV29-1 and TRBJ1-1; D uncertain. Germline CDR1 is SQVTM and CDR2 is ANQGSEA. V lost 4 bases, J lost 1 base, and 10 bases lay in between. The CDR3 extends over 13 amino acids. The CDR3: CSVGLGWNTEAFF. The CDR3 bases are TGCAGCGTTGGTTTGGGGTGGAACACTGAAGCTTTCTTT. The full variable domain, with the rest looked up from reference TRBV29-1 and TRBJ1-1, is SAVISQKPSRDICQRGTSLTIQCQVDSQVTMMFWYRQQPGQSLTLIATANQGSEATYESGFVIDKFPISRPNLTFSTLTVSNMSPEDSSIYLCSVGLGWNTEAFFGQGTRLTVV.

The gene calls are TRBV20-1 and TRBJ2-7; D ambiguous. Trimming pared 0 bases from V and 0 bases from J, leaving 12 bases between. Germline lookup yields CDR1 DFQATT and CDR2 SNEGSKA (reference sequence). The CDR3 loop spans 15 amino acids. The CDR3 sequence: CSARDFSDFSYEQYF. CDR3 DNA sequence: TGCAGTGCTAGAGATTTCAGTGACTTCTCCTACGAGCAGTACTTC.

In its sample, this clonotype was seen a few times. The rearrangement uses TRBV5-1 and TRBJ2-2; D unclear. The CDR3 has 13 amino acids. In germline, CDR1 is SGHRS, CDR2 YFSETQ. V was pared by 1 base and J by 7 bases, with 8 bases between. CDR3 amino acids: CASSLFLNGELFF. The CDR3, as DNA: TGCGCCAGCAGCTTGTTTCTGAACGGGGAGCTGTTTTTT.

This clonotype turned up a few times. V usage is TRBV6-2 or TRBV6-3 and J usage is TRBJ2-5, with 7 bases that match TRBD1. Trimming removed 8 bases from V and 1 base from J; junction bases left unmatched: 4. CDR3 length equals 13 residues. CDR1 is MNHEY and CDR2 is SVGEGT in the germline V gene. CDR3 residues: CASGRQGQETQYF. The CDR3 DNA is TGTGCCAGCGGAAGACAGGGCCAAGAGACCCAGTACTTC.

This rearrangement joins TRBV28 to TRBJ1-4; a weak D match, TRBD1 (5 bases). V gave up 6 bases and J gave up 3 bases, with 11 bases separating them. The CDR3 contains 14 residues. CDR1 MDHEN and CDR2 SYDVKM come from the germline V gene. The DNA of the CDR3 is TGTGCCAGCAGCCAGGGTATGGCTAATGAAAAACTGTTTTTT. This sequence encodes CASSQGMANEKLFF.

The chain links TRBV4-3 to TRBJ2-7; 10 nucleotides line up with TRBD2. Germline lookup yields CDR1 LGHNA and CDR2 YSLEER. The V and J ends lost 0 bases and 4 bases, in that order; junction bases with no gene match: 6. The CDR3 totals 16 residues. The CDR3 protein is CASSQDWPSGSYEQYF. DNA of the CDR3: TGCGCCAGCAGCCAAGATTGGCCTAGCGGGAGTTACGAGCAGTACTTC.

The V gene is TRBV7-2, the J gene TRBJ1-2; D is uncertain. There are 14 residues in the CDR3. Germline CDR1 and CDR2: SGHTA and FQGNSA. V dropped 4 bases and J dropped 10 bases, with 19 bases sitting between them. Here the CDR3 DNA reads TGTGCCAGCAGCTCCCCACCAGGACCAGACCTCTACACCTTC. It is translated as CASSSPPGPDLYTF. Drawing the rest from reference TRBV7-2 and TRBJ1-2, the complete variable domain is GAGVSQSPSNKVTEKGKDVELRCDPISGHTALYWYRQSLGQGLEFLIYFQGNSAPDKSGLPSDRFSAERTGGSVSTLTIQRTQQEDSAVYLCASSSPPGPDLYTFGSGTRLTVV.

The chain employs TRBV11-2 and TRBJ2-1; TRBD2 matches 10 bases. The length of the CDR3 is 15 residues. V trimming: 3 bases; J trimming: 7 bases; junction bases outside the gene matches: 6. Germline values: CDR1 SGHAT, CDR2 FQNNGV. The CDR3 nucleotides are TGTGCCAGCAGCTTTAGCGGGGGGATGAGGAATGAGCAGTTCTTC. The encoded protein is CASSFSGGMRNEQFF.

This rearrangement joins TRBV3-1 to TRBJ2-3, with TRBD2 matching over 14 bases. Trimming took 2 bases from V and 1 from J; bases not matched to a gene: 8. This CDR3 has 19 amino acids. CDR1 LGHDT and CDR2 YNNKEL come from the germline V gene (reference sequence). The CDR3 DNA sequence: TGTGCCAGCAGCCAAAGTCGACTAGCGGGAGGGCCACGCACAGATACGCAGTATTTT. Translating it yields CASSQSRLAGGPRTDTQYF.

This clonotype was observed a few times. The V and J genes are TRBV27 and TRBJ2-7, with D possibly being TRBD1 (5 bases). V gave up 5 bases and J gave up 5 bases, with 19 bases separating them. This CDR3 is built from 15 residues. Germline CDR1 MNHEY, CDR2 SMNVEV (reference sequence). DNA of the CDR3: TGTGCCAGCAGTCCACTCCGCGTCAGGGCCCACGAGCAGTACTTC. Translation gives CASSPLRVRAHEQYF.

This clonotype appeared a few times. The CDR3 region is CASSLEGRLISGANVLTF. The CDR3 bases are TGTGCCAGCAGCTTAGAAGGAAGACTCATCTCTGGGGCCAACGTCCTGACTTTC. This rearrangement joins TRBV11-2 to TRBJ2-6; D call uncertain. Trimming removed 0 bases from V and 0 bases from J, with 12 bases in between. The CDR3 covers 18 residues. The germline CDR1 and CDR2 sequences are SGHAT and FQNNGV.

CDR3 residues: CASSLPRDRSTDTQYF. The CDR3 DNA reads as TGTGCCAGCAGCTTACCCCGGGACAGAAGCACAGATACGCAGTATTTT. The chain has TRBV7-9 and TRBJ2-3; 7 bases match TRBD1. The V gene's germline CDR1 is SEHNR and CDR2 FQNEAQ (reference sequence). There are 16 residues in the CDR3. J lost 0 bases, V lost 2 bases, and 5 bases had no gene match.